This is a list of T cell receptor beta chains from one sample in a study of T cell responses to AZD1222 COVID-19 vaccine. Here immunoSEQ multiplex PCR was the method, and the copy in TCRdb shows in-frame clones only, minus some. The table records 40,000 to 50,000 clones, approximately 80% of them present only once. Source: peripheral blood, taken 28 days after the second AZD1222 dose. These receptors came from an adult who received the AZD1222 COVID-19 vaccine. Both conserved end residues are part of each CDR3. Each record gives: CDR3 length, J gene, D gene, clone size, V gene, CDR3 protein, CDR3 DNA. The D gene is left open where the match is weak. Clone size is shown for a subset of rows, as once, few, many or a class of expanded clone.

15 TRBJ2-4 TRBD1 NA TRBV2 CASSVGRGAKNIQYF TGTGCCAGCAGTGTGGGCAGGGGGGCCAAAAACATTCAGTACTTC
12 TRBJ2-3 NA NA TRBV27 CASSFGQNTQYF TGTGCCAGCAGTTTCGGACAGAATACGCAGTATTTT
15 TRBJ2-5 NA NA TRBV10-3 CAISESRARGETQYF TGTGCCATCAGTGAGTCGAGGGCCAGGGGAGAGACCCAGTACTTC
15 TRBJ1-5 TRBD1 NA TRBV5-6 CASSFRQGKSQPQHF TGTGCCAGCAGCTTTAGACAGGGAAAAAGTCAGCCCCAGCATTTT
12 TRBJ1-2 NA NA TRBV10-3 CAIRGAGDGYTF TGTGCCATCAGGGGGGCGGGTGATGGCTACACCTTC
14 TRBJ1-4 NA NA TRBV6-6 CASIPGTNSEKLFF TGTGCCAGCATACCCGGGACAAATAGTGAAAAACTGTTTTTT
15 TRBJ2-1 TRBD2 few TRBV10-3 CAISDVSGGQDEQFF TGTGCCATCAGTGATGTTAGCGGGGGTCAGGATGAGCAGTTCTTC
16 TRBJ1-6 NA NA TRBV7-9 CASSLRGGSYNSPLHF TGTGCCAGCAGCTTAAGAGGGGGTTCCTATAATTCACCCCTCCACTTT
11 TRBJ1-2 NA NA TRBV5-1 CASSLEGLYTF TGCGCCAGCAGCTTGGAAGGACTTTACACCTTC
16 TRBJ1-5 NA NA TRBV6-5 CASSYLGVNGNQPQHF TGTGCCAGCAGTTACCTCGGGGTTAATGGCAATCAGCCCCAGCATTTT
15 TRBJ1-6 TRBD1 NA TRBV7-9 CASSWGTGSSPPLHF TGTGCCAGCAGCTGGGGGACAGGGAGTAGTCCACCCCTCCACTTT
13 TRBJ1-6 NA NA TRBV3-1/TRBV3-2 CASRAGFNSPLHF TGTGCCAGCAGAGCAGGGTTTAATTCACCCCTCCACTTT
14 TRBJ2-7 TRBD1 NA TRBV5-1 CASSLTGGFYEQYF TGCGCCAGCAGCTTAACAGGGGGCTTTTACGAGCAGTACTTC
13 TRBJ2-7 TRBD1 NA TRBV5-1 CASTGTGEYEQYF TGCGCCAGCACCGGGACAGGGGAGTACGAGCAGTACTTC
13 TRBJ1-2 NA NA TRBV7-3 CASSLTAGRGYTF TGTGCCAGCAGCTTAACGGCAGGGAGGGGCTACACCTTC
16 TRBJ2-5 NA NA TRBV27 CASGGTSTGWEETQYF TGTGCCAGCGGGGGGACTTCGACAGGGTGGGAAGAGACCCAGTACTTC
14 TRBJ2-3 TRBD1 NA TRBV5-1 CASSGDRGTDTQYF TGCGCCAGCAGCGGGGACAGGGGCACAGATACGCAGTATTTT
12 TRBJ1-1 NA NA TRBV19 CASSIARTEAFF TGTGCCAGTAGTATAGCACGCACTGAAGCTTTCTTT
14 TRBJ1-4 NA NA TRBV5-4 CASSPGPGDEKLFF TGTGCCAGCAGCCCCGGGCCCGGGGATGAAAAACTGTTTTTT
13 TRBJ2-2 NA NA TRBV27 CASSLSETGELFF TGTGCCAGCAGTTTATCAGAGACCGGGGAGCTGTTTTTT
14 TRBJ1-6 NA NA TRBV27 CASCIRVGNSPLHF TGTGCCAGCTGCATTAGGGTGGGGAATTCACCCCTCCACTTT
11 TRBJ2-5 NA NA TRBV29-1 CSVGLVETQYF TGCAGCGTTGGTTTAGTTGAGACCCAGTACTTC
11 TRBJ1-2 NA NA TRBV3-1/TRBV3-2 CASSQDREVSF TGTGCCAGCAGCCAAGATCGTGAAGTTTCCTTC
15 TRBJ2-6 TRBD1 NA TRBV19 CASRTGDRGANVLTF TGTGCCAGTAGGACAGGGGACCGCGGGGCCAACGTCCTGACTTTC
12 TRBJ1-3 NA NA TRBV6-5 CASTRPGNTIYF TGTGCCAGCACGCGGCCTGGAAACACCATATATTTT
15 TRBJ2-2 TRBD1 NA TRBV27 CASSRFAGGPGELFF TGTGCCAGCAGCCGTTTTGCAGGGGGCCCCGGGGAGCTGTTTTTT
17 TRBJ1-2 NA NA TRBV7-7 CASSYPQVGLSFYGYTF TGTGCTAGCAGCTACCCCCAGGTGGGGCTATCATTCTATGGCTACACCTTC
14 TRBJ1-1 NA NA TRBV7-9 CASSPGHPDTEAFF TGTGCCAGCAGCCCCGGACACCCGGACACTGAAGCTTTCTTT
14 TRBJ2-2 NA NA TRBV30 CAWSVLVGTGELFF TGTGCCTGGAGTGTCCTCGTGGGGACCGGGGAGCTGTTTTTT
13 TRBJ2-1 NA NA TRBV15 CATSGGTFNSQFF TGTGCCACCAGCGGGGGGACATTTAATAGTCAGTTCTTC
14 TRBJ2-2 NA few TRBV5-1 CASSLTSTAGELFF TGCGCCAGCAGCTTGACGAGTACGGCCGGGGAGCTGTTTTTT
16 TRBJ1-1 NA NA TRBV19 CASFSSAPRMNTEAFF TGTGCCAGTTTCTCGTCTGCCCCCCGGATGAACACTGAAGCTTTCTTT
18 TRBJ1-5 TRBD1 NA TRBV18 CASSPPGTVHNSNQPQHF TGTGCCAGCTCACCCCCCGGGACAGTTCATAATAGCAATCAGCCCCAGCATTTT
17 TRBJ1-5 NA NA TRBV7-9 CASSLFGGAEGNQPQHF TGTGCCAGCAGCTTGTTTGGGGGGGCGGAAGGCAATCAGCCCCAGCATTTT
12 TRBJ1-2 NA NA TRBV7-9 CASSGGTFGYTF TGTGCCAGCAGCGGAGGGACTTTTGGCTACACCTTC
16 TRBJ1-5 TRBD1 once TRBV2 CASKTGGRYSNQPQHF TGTGCCAGCAAGACAGGGGGCCGTTATAGCAATCAGCCCCAGCATTTT
12 TRBJ1-5 NA NA TRBV12-3/TRBV12-4 CASSFGDQPQHF TGTGCCAGCAGTTTCGGGGATCAGCCCCAGCATTTT
12 TRBJ1-2 NA NA TRBV12-3/TRBV12-4 CASSPLWGGYTF TGTGCCAGCAGCCCCTTATGGGGAGGCTACACCTTC
15 TRBJ2-3 TRBD1 NA TRBV9 CASSVGTESTDTQYF TGTGCCAGCAGCGTCGGGACAGAGAGCACAGATACGCAGTATTTT
14 TRBJ2-7 TRBD2 NA TRBV6-5 CASSLTSGAYEQYF TGTGCCAGCAGCTTGACTAGCGGAGCTTACGAGCAGTACTTC
15 TRBJ1-1 NA few TRBV5-1 CASSSLDRANTEAFF TGCGCCAGCAGCTCCCTGGACAGAGCCAACACTGAAGCTTTCTTT
15 TRBJ2-7 NA NA TRBV28 CASRRIAGKSYEQYF TGTGCCAGCAGGCGCATCGCAGGGAAGTCGTACGAGCAGTACTTC